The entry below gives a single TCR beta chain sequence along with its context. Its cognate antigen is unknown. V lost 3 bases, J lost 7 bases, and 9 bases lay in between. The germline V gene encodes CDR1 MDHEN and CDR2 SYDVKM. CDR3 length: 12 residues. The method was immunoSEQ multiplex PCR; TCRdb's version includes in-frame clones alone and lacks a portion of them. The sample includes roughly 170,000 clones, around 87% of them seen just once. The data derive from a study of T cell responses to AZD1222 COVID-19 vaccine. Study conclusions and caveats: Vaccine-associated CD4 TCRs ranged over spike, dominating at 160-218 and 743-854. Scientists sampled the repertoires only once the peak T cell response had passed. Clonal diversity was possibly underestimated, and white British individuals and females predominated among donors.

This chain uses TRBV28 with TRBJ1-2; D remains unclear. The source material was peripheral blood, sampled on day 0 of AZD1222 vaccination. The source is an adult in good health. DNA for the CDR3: TGTGCCAGCAGTTTGCGCTTAACTGGCTACACCTTC. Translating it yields CASSLRLTGYTF.